This TCR beta chain comes out of a study of T cells in localized non-small cell lung cancer (TCRdb year 2020). About the study as a whole: T cell repertoires of 200 to 250 early-stage NSCLC patients were analyzed, with tumors being compared against uninvolved tumor-adjacent lungs. All 240 or so NSCLC patients in the cohort were treatment-naive and had localized lung tumors that were resected. A mean age of roughly 66 years was recorded for the NSCLC patients, of whom 120 to 150 were male and 90 to 110 were female. Points the paper makes about the study in general: A median of around 57 of the top 100 tumor clones were detected in paired uninvolved adjacent lung, and around 30 of these tumor clones were also found among the top 100 clones of the paired uninvolved adjacent lung. Because multi-region sequencing of the tumors was not done, intratumor heterogeneity could not be ruled out. Because of the exploratory design, TCR variables were selected using unadjusted p-values without false-discovery rate correction. Higher T cell density in blood was associated with longer overall survival, whereas higher clonality in adjacent lung was associated with shorter survival. Uninvolved tumor-adjacent lung showed the highest T cell clonality, higher than tumor, which suggests more focused antigenic responses in the adjacent lung.

Trimming takes 4 bases from V and 0 bases from J, and the germline ends sit 10 bases apart. CDR1 and CDR2 are drawn from the germline V gene (reference sequence): LNHDA, SQIVND. The CDR3 covers 15 residues, taking in both the cysteine and the phenylalanine. The entry retains the CDR3 DNA only, 45 bases that are in frame from base 1. TCR beta CDR3 regions were sequenced from DNA using the immunoSEQ Assay. Under the source paper's analysis protocol: To compute T cell density, TCR beta template counts were normalized to usable DNA, which was estimated by amplifying housekeeping genes. Richness was estimated using the preseqR package, with extrapolation to 400,000 templates for PBMC samples and to 120,000 templates for tissue samples. Clonality was defined as one minus Pielou's evenness. To identify tissue-enriched TCRs, differential abundance testing was run on productive amino-acid clonotypes with a minimum total count of 5 and an alpha of 0.1. The Jaccard Index and the Morisita Overlap Index were used to quantify repertoire overlap between compartments. GLIPH grouped TCR beta CDR3s together with public tetramer-defined viral CDR3s, and a viral motif had to include at least three viral sequences and show V-gene enrichment. TCRdb obtained this table from immuneACCESS and retained in-frame rearrangements with V and J assigned. These tables miss some clones; where compared with another copy, unresolved V genes account for less than half of the shortfall, and the remainder is unexplained. Clonal size and the V and J genes are those of that table, whereas D and trimming came from the DNA. This sample lists tens of thousands of clones; about 82% were detected once. The leading ten clones occupy roughly a sixth of the sample.

At diagnosis, peripheral blood, uninvolved tumor-adjacent lung and tumor were collected and were preserved as a mix of fresh-frozen and FFPE material. For TCR repertoire profiling, the blood samples were analyzed as peripheral blood mononuclear cells. With respect to this clone: What this receptor recognizes is not known. No base-level quality is on record; no much larger clone is a single base apart.

The sequence links TRBV19 to TRBJ1-3, with TRBD1 tentatively as D gene (6 bases match). This specimen consisted of peripheral blood, obtained before any cancer treatment. The source is a male donor at least 60 years old with stage III squamous cell lung carcinoma. The DNA sequence is given as TGTGCCAGTAGTAGGCCACAGGGCTCTGGAAACACCATATATTTT. It encodes CASSRPQGSGNTIYF.